The 25 T cell receptor beta chains below were found in one sample sequenced in a study of Graves' ophthalmopathy and Graves' hyperthyroidism. For repertoire sequencing, the TCR beta CDR3 regions were amplified from RNA transcripts. The authors performed first-round RT-PCR with HTBI primers and then a second-round multiplex PCR. TCRdb processed the multiplex PCR reads anew with MiXCR; each CDR3 protein has one entry. The sample includes 740,000 or so distinct CDR3 sequences, 40% of them seen just once. The sequenced sample consisted of peripheral blood. The receptors were gathered from an adult man with Graves' ophthalmopathy.

The chain employs TRBV5-4 and TRBJ1-1, with D unclear. The CDR3 runs 14 residues. V shed 2 bases and J shed 1 base, with 9 bases lying between them. Germline lookup yields CDR1 SGHNT and CDR2 YYREEE (reference sequence). The CDR3 sequence: CASSFNGGNTEAFF. Written as DNA, the CDR3 is TGTGCCAGCAGCTTTAACGGAGGGAACACTGAAGCTTTCTTT.

Notes on this clonotype: Germline and junction disagree at one end, which may indicate a read error. V and J are TRBV10-3 and TRBJ1-1, with 10 bases fitting TRBD1. From germline, CDR1 is ENHRY and CDR2 SYGVKD. This CDR3 spans 17 amino acids. The CDR3 is CASSALSWDRGNTEAFF. CDR3 DNA: TGTGCCAGCAGTGCCCTCTCTTGGGACAGGGGGAACACTGAAGCTTTCTTT.

This clonotype was detected a few times. The chain combines TRBV6-5 with TRBJ2-5; TRBD1 matches at 9 bases. The CDR3 is made up of 15 amino acids. The V and J ends lost 6 bases and 5 bases, in that order; junction bases with no gene match: 10. The germline V gene has CDR1 MNHEY and CDR2 SVGAGI. CDR3 sequence: CASSYGQGKYETQYF. The CDR3 region has the DNA TGTGCCAGCAGCTATGGACAGGGGAAATATGAGACCCAGTACTTC.

This chain links TRBV7-2 with TRBJ1-2, with 9 bases aligning to TRBD1. CDR1 and CDR2 (germline): SGHTA, FQGNSA. The CDR3 runs 16 residues. V trimming: 4 bases; J trimming: 5 bases; junction bases outside the gene matches: 11. The DNA for the CDR3 is TGTGCCAGCAGCTCGCTTAATTCCGGGACAGGGTATGGCTACACCTTC. This gives the protein CASSSLNSGTGYGYTF.

J is TRBJ2-5 and V is TRBV10-3; maybe TRBD1 (5 bases). This CDR3 region has 14 residues. Looked up from germline, CDR1 is ENHRY and CDR2 is SYGVKD. V lost 3 bases, J lost 0 bases, and 8 bases lay in between. CDR3 DNA: TGTGCCATCAGTGATGTGGGGCACCAAGAGACCCAGTACTTC. This encodes CAISDVGHQETQYF.

This clonotype was seen a handful of times. The J gene is TRBJ1-5, the V gene TRBV7-2, with D perhaps matching TRBD1 (5 bases). Trimming stripped 5 bases from V and 9 bases from J, with 17 bases between. Germline CDR1 reads SGHTA; CDR2 reads FQGNSA. The CDR3 extends over 14 amino acids. The CDR3, as DNA: TGTGCCAGCAGCCAAGATTTGGAGGGGAGGCCCCAGCATTTT. This gives the protein CASSQDLEGRPQHF.

As concerns this clonotype: Since a much larger clone is just one base distant, this may be a read error. V usage is TRBV7-9 and J usage is TRBJ1-4; D not resolved. The V gene lost 7 bases and the J gene lost 8 bases, with 26 bases spanning the gap. The CDR3 is 17 residues long. CDR1 SEHNR and CDR2 FQNEAQ come from the germline V gene (reference sequence). This chain's CDR3 is CASIGVQSNPAEEKLFF. The CDR3 DNA follows: TGTGCCAGCATTGGCGTCCAGTCGAACCCCGCTGAAGAAAAACTGTTTTTT. The full variable domain, its missing parts supplied by reference TRBV7-9 and TRBJ1-4, is DTGVSQNPRHKITKRGQNVTFRCDPISEHNRLYWYRQTLGQGPEFLTYFQNEAQLEKSRLLSDRFSAERPKGSFSTLEIQRTEQGDSAMYLCASIGVQSNPAEEKLFFGSGTQLSVL.

This clonotype was picked up many times. The chain has TRBV7-8 and TRBJ1-2; D is undetermined. Germline V gives CDR1 SGHVS, CDR2 FQNEAQ. This CDR3 has 15 residues. V was pared by 5 bases and J by 0 bases, with 13 bases between. The CDR3 region is CASSPRGWSNYGYTF. The CDR3 nucleotides read TGTGCCAGCAGCCCTCGGGGTTGGTCTAACTATGGCTACACCTTC.

The chain carries TRBV20-1 and TRBJ1-2; no clear D. Germline lookup yields CDR1 DFQATT and CDR2 SNEGSKA (reference sequence). The CDR3 has 15 residues. V lost 0 bases and J 4 bases, leaving 15 bases between the germline ends. Written as DNA, the CDR3 is TGCAGTGCTAGAGATGATACCGACATTCCCTATGGCTACACCTTC. Translating it yields CSARDDTDIPYGYTF.

This clonotype was recorded at least ten times. The V gene is TRBV7-9, the J gene TRBJ1-1; D remains unclear. The CDR3 has 12 amino acids. CDR1 and CDR2 from the germline V gene are SEHNR and FQNEAQ (reference sequence). V shed 0 bases and J shed 5 bases, with 4 bases lying between them. The CDR3 protein is CASSLAGTEAFF. The CDR3 DNA is TGTGCCAGCAGCTTAGCTGGGACTGAAGCTTTCTTT.

J is TRBJ2-2 and V is TRBV25-1; tentatively, D is TRBD2 (6 bases). Looked up from germline, CDR1 is MGHDK and CDR2 is SYGVNS. Trimming took off 4 bases at V and 1 base at J, with 13 bases between the two ends. This CDR3 comprises 16 residues. CDR3 nucleotides: TGTGCCAGCAGTGCTAGAGAGGGAGGGAACACCGGGGAGCTGTTTTTT. This gives the protein CASSAREGGNTGELFF.

The gene calls are TRBV12-3 or TRBV12-4 and TRBJ2-7; 9 bases map to TRBD2. The CDR3 extends over 16 amino acids. The ends lost 3 bases at V and 0 bases at J; junction bases unmatched: 6. The CDR3 DNA reads TGTGCCAGCAGTTTCCGTAGCGGGAGCGGCTCCTACGAGCAGTACTTC. This translates into CASSFRSGSGSYEQYF.

This clonotype was detected only once. This chain links TRBV2 with TRBJ2-7; 7 positions match TRBD1. The germline gives CDR1 SNHLY, CDR2 FYNNEI. Trimming cost V 6 bases and J 2 bases; bases outside gene matches: 10. This CDR3 has 15 amino acids. The CDR3 region is CASSAGQAATYEQYF. The CDR3 DNA reads as TGTGCCAGCAGCGCTGGACAGGCGGCAACCTACGAGCAGTACTTC.

This clonotype has at least ten counts. The chain employs TRBV7-8 and TRBJ1-1; D is unclear. The CDR3 runs to 12 residues. Trimming removed 1 base at V and 7 bases at J, with 7 bases between. Looked up from germline, CDR1 is SGHVS and CDR2 is FQNEAQ. The DNA of the CDR3 is TGTGCCAGCAGCTTAGTGGGATTTGAAGCTTTCTTT. Translation gives CASSLVGFEAFF. The whole variable domain, filled in from reference TRBV7-8 and TRBJ1-1, reads GAGVSQSPRYKVAKRGQDVALRCDPISGHVSLFWYQQALGQGPEFLTYFQNEAQLDKSGLPSDRFFAERPEGSVSTLKIQRTQQEDSAVYLCASSLVGFEAFFGQGTRLTVV.

In this sample, this clonotype turned up a few times. The chain joins TRBV10-3 to TRBJ2-2; TRBD1 is a possible D gene (7 bases). This CDR3 contains 15 residues. Germline V gene data show CDR1 as ENHRY and CDR2 as SYGVKD. V was trimmed by 10 bases and J by 4 bases, leaving 19 bases between them. CDR3 region: CASRTRQGGTGELFF. The CDR3, as DNA: TGTGCCAGCAGGACGAGACAGGGAGGCACCGGGGAGCTGTTTTTT.

The chain couples TRBV14 to TRBJ1-1; D might be TRBD1 (6 bases). Germline V gene sequence: CDR1 SGHDN, CDR2 FVKESK. With 0 bases removed from V and 0 bases from J, the gap between germline ends came to 20 bases. This CDR3 comprises 19 residues. CDR3 residues: CASSQDPPGGGWLNTEAFF. CDR3 bases: TGTGCCAGCAGCCAAGATCCTCCCGGGGGGGGCTGGTTGAACACTGAAGCTTTCTTT.

This clonotype was detected only a few times. V gene TRBV7-8 combines with J gene TRBJ2-7; 11 bases are shared with TRBD1. V dropped 1 base and J dropped 3; count of bases not matched to a gene: 11. CDR1 and CDR2 (germline): SGHVS, FQNEAQ. CDR3 size: 18 residues. CDR3 coding DNA: TGTGCCAGCAGCTTAGTGGGGACAGGGGGTTTCTCAGTCTACGAGCAGTACTTC. This translates into CASSLVGTGGFSVYEQYF.

V gene TRBV27 combines with J gene TRBJ2-7; 7 bases fit TRBD1. The CDR3 consists of 14 residues. The V gene's germline CDR1 is MNHEY and CDR2 SMNVEV (reference sequence). J was trimmed by 0 bases and V by 8 bases; bases with no gene match: 7. CDR3 DNA: TGTGCCAGCTTCAAAGACAGGGACTCCTACGAGCAGTACTTC. Residues: CASFKDRDSYEQYF.

The J gene is TRBJ1-2, the V gene TRBV7-9; D is uncertain. Germline V lookup: CDR1 SEHNR, CDR2 FQNEAQ (reference sequence). The ends were cut back, 2 bases at V and 8 bases at J, with 24 bases in the middle. The CDR3 contains 17 residues. This chain's CDR3 is CASSLIAGELLIGGYTF. In DNA, the CDR3 is TGTGCCAGCAGCTTAATAGCCGGGGAGCTGTTGATTGGGGGCTACACCTTC.

In its sample, this clonotype was seen a few times. The rearrangement links TRBV7-9 to TRBJ1-1; 8 bases align to TRBD1. The CDR3 sequence is 16 residues long. From germline, CDR1 is SEHNR and CDR2 FQNEAQ (reference sequence). V trimming: 3 bases; J trimming: 1 base; junction bases outside the gene matches: 7. In DNA, the CDR3 is TGTGCCAGCAGCTTGGTCCAGGGGGCTGCGAACACTGAAGCTTTCTTT. Amino acids: CASSLVQGAANTEAFF.

This clonotype was counted at least ten times. The rearrangement joins TRBV20-1 to TRBJ2-7; 10 bases are a match to TRBD1. The CDR3 totals 14 residues. Germline-derived CDR1 and CDR2 are DFQATT and SNEGSKA (reference sequence). Trimming at V came to 3 bases and at J to 6 bases, leaving 8 bases not matched to a gene. The DNA for the CDR3 is TGCAGTGCTAGGACAGGGGGCTGGCTAGCCGAGCAGTACTTC. Translated, it gives CSARTGGWLAEQYF.

This chain joins TRBV7-2 and TRBJ2-3; either TRBD1 or TRBD2 may supply D (5 bases each). V lost 4 bases to trimming and J lost 3 bases, with 17 bases between them. Germline lookup yields CDR1 SGHTA and CDR2 FQGNSA. The CDR3 loop spans 16 amino acids. CDR3 region: CASSSPHLEGTDTQYF. The CDR3 bases are TGTGCCAGCAGCTCACCTCATTTAGAGGGGACAGATACGCAGTATTTT.

This clonotype was seen many times. J is TRBJ1-1 and V is TRBV7-9, with D possibly matching TRBD1 (5 bases). The CDR3 totals 17 residues. Deletions cut 4 bases from V and 1 base from J, with 19 bases between. CDR1 and CDR2 (germline): SEHNR, FQNEAQ (reference sequence). The DNA of the CDR3 is TGTGCCAGCAGCTCCTGGGGAAGGGGTAACGGGAACACTGAAGCTTTCTTT. It is translated as CASSSWGRGNGNTEAFF.

The chain couples TRBV7-6 to TRBJ2-6, with a tentative D call TRBD2 (5 bases). CDR1 and CDR2 from the germline V gene are SGHVS and FNYEAQ. The V end lost 2 bases, the J end lost 1 base, and 15 bases lay between the germline ends. CDR3 length: 18 residues. CDR3 residues: CASSLIAGKASGANVLTF. CDR3 bases: TGTGCCAGCAGCTTAATAGCCGGGAAGGCGTCTGGGGCCAACGTCCTGACTTTC.

With respect to this clonotype: Sequence at one end of the junction differs from germline and may be a read error. The rearrangement uses TRBV18 and TRBJ2-7, with no clear D. This CDR3 has 21 residues. Germline CDR1 KGHSH, CDR2 LQKENI. This CDR3 is CASSRPISLVPRHGVTYEQHF. Here the CDR3 DNA reads TGTGCCAGCTCACGGCCCATTTCTCTGGTCCCCCGGCATGGGGTTACCTACGAGCAGCACTTC.